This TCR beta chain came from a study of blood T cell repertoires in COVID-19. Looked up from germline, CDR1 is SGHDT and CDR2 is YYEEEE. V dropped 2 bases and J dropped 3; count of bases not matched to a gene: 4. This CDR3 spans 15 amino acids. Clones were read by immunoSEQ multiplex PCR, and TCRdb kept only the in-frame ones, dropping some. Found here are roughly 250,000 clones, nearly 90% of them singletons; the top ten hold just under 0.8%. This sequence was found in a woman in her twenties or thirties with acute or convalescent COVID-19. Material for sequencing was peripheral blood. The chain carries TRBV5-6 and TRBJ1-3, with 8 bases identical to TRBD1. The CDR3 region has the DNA TGTGCCAGCAGCTTCCAGGGGGCTAGTGGAAACACCATATATTTT. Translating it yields CASSFQGASGNTIYF.